This T cell receptor beta chain was sequenced in a study of T-cell memory formation after mild COVID-19. For the study at large: Largely donor-specific TCR clusters were found.

Germline V lookup: CDR1 SGHTA, CDR2 FQGNSA. The CDR3 runs 15 residues. Losses at the gene ends were 4 bases for V and 10 bases for J; bases not matched to a gene: 6. Each CDR3 protein is one row after TCRdb ran MiXCR on the 5' RACE reads. The sample holds fewer than 200,000 distinct CDR3 sequences, around 18% seen once. Only a few counts were recorded for this clonotype. V is TRBV7-2 and J is TRBJ1-6; TRBD1 matches 11 bases. The source material was PBMCs or a T cell subset sorted from them (not recorded which). The TCR comes from a man between 18 and 35 years old who had mild COVID-19 (a few samples of this study predate the infection). Cell type and time point are not known. This CDR3 reads CASSSSGQGASPLHF. The CDR3 DNA reads TGTGCCAGCAGCTCCAGTGGACAGGGGGCCTCACCCCTCCACTTT. The whole variable domain, filled in from reference TRBV7-2 and TRBJ1-6, reads GAGVSQSPSNKVTEKGKDVELRCDPISGHTALYWYRQSLGQGLEFLIYFQGNSAPDKSGLPSDRFSAERTGGSVSTLTIQRTQQEDSAVYLCASSSSGQGASPLHFGNGTRLTVT.